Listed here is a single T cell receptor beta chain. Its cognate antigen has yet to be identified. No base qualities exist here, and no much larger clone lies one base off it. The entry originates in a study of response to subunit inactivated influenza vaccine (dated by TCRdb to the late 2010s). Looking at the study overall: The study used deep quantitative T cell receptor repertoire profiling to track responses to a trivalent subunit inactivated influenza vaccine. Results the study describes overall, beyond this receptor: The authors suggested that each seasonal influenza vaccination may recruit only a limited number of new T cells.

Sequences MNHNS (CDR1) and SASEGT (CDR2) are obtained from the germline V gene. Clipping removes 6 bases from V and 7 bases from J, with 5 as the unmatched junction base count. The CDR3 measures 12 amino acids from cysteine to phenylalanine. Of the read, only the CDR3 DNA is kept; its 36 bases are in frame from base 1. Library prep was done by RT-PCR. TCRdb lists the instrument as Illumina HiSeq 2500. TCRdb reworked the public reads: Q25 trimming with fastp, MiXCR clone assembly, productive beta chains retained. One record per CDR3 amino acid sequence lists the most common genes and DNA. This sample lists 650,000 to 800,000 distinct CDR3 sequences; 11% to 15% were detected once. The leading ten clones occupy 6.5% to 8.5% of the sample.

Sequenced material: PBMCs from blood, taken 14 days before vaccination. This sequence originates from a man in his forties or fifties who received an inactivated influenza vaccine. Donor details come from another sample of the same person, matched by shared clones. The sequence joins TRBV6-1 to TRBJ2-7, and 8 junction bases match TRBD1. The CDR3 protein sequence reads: CASRIDRGEQYF. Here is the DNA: TGTGCCAGCAGGATTGACAGGGGAGAGCAGTACTTC.